This T cell receptor beta chain appears in the sequencing data of a study of Tregs in tolerant kidney transplant recipients. This CDR3 comprises 17 residues. The germline V gene encodes CDR1 SGHDT and CDR2 YYEEEE. Trimming cost V 0 bases and J 11 bases; bases outside gene matches: 14. Mixed chimerism was transient after nonmyeloablative marrow transplants from related graft donors. Clones were read by immunoSEQ multiplex PCR, and TCRdb kept only the in-frame ones, dropping some. The sample consists of some 21,000 clones, 81% of them appearing once. The chain joins TRBV5-6 to TRBJ2-4; 10 bases line up with TRBD2. The sequence came from a human patient who received a combined kidney and bone marrow transplant. Part of the T cell pool may stem from the graft donor. The material was CD8+ T cells from blood (PBMCs), obtained 6 months after the transplant. DNA of the CDR3: TGTGCCAGCAGCTTGGAGGCTAGCGGGGGCCAGAAATTATTTCAGTACTTC. Amino acids: CASSLEASGGQKLFQYF.